This T cell receptor (beta chain) appears in the sequencing data of a study of low-dose radiotherapy and immunotherapy resistance in tumors. At the level of the study: Cohort 1 patients were irradiated with 0.5 Gy fractions every 2 weeks to 6.5 Gy total. Daily intake of oral aspirin 300 mg by patients lasted four cycles and began on cycle 1 day 1. Alpha and beta chains were covered, as first-strand cDNA relied on TRAV- and TRBV-specific primers. Every two weeks, the protocol called for intravenous cyclophosphamide at 200 mg/m2. It was given one day before each radiation and immunotherapy administration.

TCR amplification used about 18 PCR cycles, a constant-region primer and a V-primer adapter. TCRdb recomputed calls from the reads with MiXCR, one row per CDR3 protein. The table includes about 52,000 distinct CDR3 sequences, roughly a third detected once. V shed 6 bases and J shed 4 bases, with 10 bases lying between them. CDR3 length equals 13 residues. CDR1 is MNHNY and CDR2 is SVGAGI in the germline V gene (reference sequence). At least ten counts were recorded for this clonotype. Described time point: after trial treatment. The sample's treatment: LDRT plus nivolumab, ipilimumab, low-dose cyclophosphamide and aspirin (RACIN trial).

The receptor comes from a male donor with rectosigmoid adenocarcinoma. This rearrangement joins TRBV6-6 to TRBJ2-1, with D perhaps matching TRBD1 or TRBD2 (5 bases each). The specimen was PBMCs, collected after low-dose radiotherapy plus immunotherapy. CDR3 protein: CASRGREYNEQFF. The CDR3 DNA follows: TGTGCCAGCAGAGGCAGGGAGTACAATGAGCAGTTCTTC.